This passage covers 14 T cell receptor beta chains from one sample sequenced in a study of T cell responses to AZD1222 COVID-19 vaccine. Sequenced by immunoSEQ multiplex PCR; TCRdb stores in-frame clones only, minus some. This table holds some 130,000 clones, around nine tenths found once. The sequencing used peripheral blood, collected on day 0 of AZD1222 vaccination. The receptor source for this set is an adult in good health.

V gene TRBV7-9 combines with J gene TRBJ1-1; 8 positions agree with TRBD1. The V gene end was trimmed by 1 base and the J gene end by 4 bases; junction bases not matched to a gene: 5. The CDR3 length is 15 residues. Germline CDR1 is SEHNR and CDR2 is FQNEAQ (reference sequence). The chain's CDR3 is CASSLDGTGPTEAFF. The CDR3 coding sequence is TGTGCCAGCAGCTTAGACGGGACAGGCCCCACTGAAGCTTTCTTT.

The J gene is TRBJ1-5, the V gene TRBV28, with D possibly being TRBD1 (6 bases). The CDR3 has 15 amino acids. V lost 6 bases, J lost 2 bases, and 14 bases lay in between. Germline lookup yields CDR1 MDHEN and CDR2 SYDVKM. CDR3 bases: TGTGCCAGCAGCTCCGGACAGTGGGGCAATCAGCCCCAGCATTTT. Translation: CASSSGQWGNQPQHF. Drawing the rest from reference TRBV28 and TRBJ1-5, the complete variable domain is DVKVTQSSRYLVKRTGEKVFLECVQDMDHENMFWYRQDPGLGLRLIYFSYDVKMKEKGDIPEGYSVSREKKERFSLILESASTNQTSMYLCASSSGQWGNQPQHFGDGTRLSIL.

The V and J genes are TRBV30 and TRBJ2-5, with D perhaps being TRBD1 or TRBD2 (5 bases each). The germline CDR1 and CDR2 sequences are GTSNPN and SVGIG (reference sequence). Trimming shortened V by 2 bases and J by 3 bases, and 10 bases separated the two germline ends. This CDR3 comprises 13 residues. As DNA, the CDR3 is TGTGCCTGGAGTTGGGGGATTAAAGAGACCCAGTACTTC. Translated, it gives CAWSWGIKETQYF.

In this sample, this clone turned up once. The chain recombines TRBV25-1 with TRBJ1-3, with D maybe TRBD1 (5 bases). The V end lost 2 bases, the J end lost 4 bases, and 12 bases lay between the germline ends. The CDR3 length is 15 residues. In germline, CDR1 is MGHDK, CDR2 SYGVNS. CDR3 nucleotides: TGTGCCAGCAGTGAACGGCGCAGGGAAGGAAACACCATATATTTT. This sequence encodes CASSERRREGNTIYF.

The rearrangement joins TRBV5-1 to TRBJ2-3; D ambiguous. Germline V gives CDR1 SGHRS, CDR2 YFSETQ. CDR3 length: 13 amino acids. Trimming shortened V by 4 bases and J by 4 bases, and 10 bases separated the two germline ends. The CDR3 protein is CASSVIPSDTQYF. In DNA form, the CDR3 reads TGCGCCAGCAGCGTCATCCCTTCAGATACGCAGTATTTT.

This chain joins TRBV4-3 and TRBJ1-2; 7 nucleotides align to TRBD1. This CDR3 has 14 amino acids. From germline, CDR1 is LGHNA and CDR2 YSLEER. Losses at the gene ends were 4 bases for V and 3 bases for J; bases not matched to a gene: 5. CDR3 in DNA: TGCGCCAGCAGCCCACGACAGGGACACTATGGCTACACCTTC. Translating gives CASSPRQGHYGYTF.

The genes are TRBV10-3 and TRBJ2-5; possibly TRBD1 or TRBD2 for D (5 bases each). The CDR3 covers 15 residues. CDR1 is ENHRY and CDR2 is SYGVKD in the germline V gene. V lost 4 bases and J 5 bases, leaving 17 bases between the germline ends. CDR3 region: CAISGAGQGGETQYF. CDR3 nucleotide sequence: TGTGCCATCAGTGGTGCGGGTCAGGGCGGGGAGACCCAGTACTTC.

CDR3 in amino acids: CASSGRGTGGFTDTQYF. The CDR3 coding sequence is TGTGCCAGCAGTGGTCGCGGGACAGGGGGTTTTACAGATACGCAGTATTTT. V is TRBV6-2 or TRBV6-3 and J is TRBJ2-3; 11 bases align to TRBD1. There are 17 residues in the CDR3. The V segment lost 5 bases and the J segment 3 bases; nucleotides outside the gene matches: 10. Germline CDR1 reads MNHEY; CDR2 reads SVGEGT.

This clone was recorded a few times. This chain's CDR3 is CASSPGGGPFIRGYNEQFF. In DNA, the CDR3 is TGTGCCAGCTCACCAGGTGGGGGTCCTTTCATCCGAGGATACAATGAGCAGTTCTTC. This rearrangement joins TRBV18 to TRBJ2-1; perhaps D is TRBD1 or TRBD2 (5 bases each). The CDR3 spans 19 residues. V was pared by 2 bases and J by 4 bases, with 24 bases between. Germline CDR1 is KGHSH and CDR2 is LQKENI.

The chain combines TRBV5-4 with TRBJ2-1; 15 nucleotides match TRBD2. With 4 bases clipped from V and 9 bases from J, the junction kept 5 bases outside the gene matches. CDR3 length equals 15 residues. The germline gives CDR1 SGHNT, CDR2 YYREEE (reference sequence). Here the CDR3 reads CASSPGLAGGGEQFF. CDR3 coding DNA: TGTGCCAGCAGCCCGGGACTAGCGGGGGGAGGTGAGCAGTTCTTC.

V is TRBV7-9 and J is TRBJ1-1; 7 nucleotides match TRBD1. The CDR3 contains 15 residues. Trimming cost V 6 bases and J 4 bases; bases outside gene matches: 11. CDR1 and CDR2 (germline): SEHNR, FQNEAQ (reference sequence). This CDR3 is CASSPVQGRGTEAFF. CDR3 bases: TGTGCCAGCAGTCCCGTACAGGGGAGAGGCACTGAAGCTTTCTTT.

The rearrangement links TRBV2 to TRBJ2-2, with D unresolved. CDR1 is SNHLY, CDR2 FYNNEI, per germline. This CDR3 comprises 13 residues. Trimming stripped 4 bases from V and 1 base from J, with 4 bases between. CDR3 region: CASSAQNTGELFF. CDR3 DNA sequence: TGTGCCAGCAGTGCACAGAACACCGGGGAGCTGTTTTTT. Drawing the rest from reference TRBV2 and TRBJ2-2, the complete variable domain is EPEVTQTPSHQVTQMGQEVILRCVPISNHLYFYWYRQILGQKVEFLVSFYNNEISEKSEIFDDQFSVERPDGSNFTLKIRSTKLEDSAMYFCASSAQNTGELFFGEGSRLTVL.

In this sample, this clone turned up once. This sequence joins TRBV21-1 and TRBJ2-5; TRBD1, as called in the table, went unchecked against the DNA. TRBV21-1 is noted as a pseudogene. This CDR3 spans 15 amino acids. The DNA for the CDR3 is TGTGCCAGCAGCAAAGAGGGGGCGGCCCAAGAGACCCAGTACTTC. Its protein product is CASSKEGAAQETQYF.

CDR3 amino acids: CASSQRSGRGLNQETQYF. In nucleotides, the CDR3 is TGCGCCAGCAGCCAACGGTCGGGCCGGGGACTAAATCAAGAGACCCAGTACTTC. The chain recombines TRBV4-3 with TRBJ2-5; 7 nucleotides match TRBD2. Germline CDR1 reads LGHNA; CDR2 reads YSLEER. J was trimmed by 2 bases and V by 2 bases; bases with no gene match: 14. This CDR3 contains 18 residues.